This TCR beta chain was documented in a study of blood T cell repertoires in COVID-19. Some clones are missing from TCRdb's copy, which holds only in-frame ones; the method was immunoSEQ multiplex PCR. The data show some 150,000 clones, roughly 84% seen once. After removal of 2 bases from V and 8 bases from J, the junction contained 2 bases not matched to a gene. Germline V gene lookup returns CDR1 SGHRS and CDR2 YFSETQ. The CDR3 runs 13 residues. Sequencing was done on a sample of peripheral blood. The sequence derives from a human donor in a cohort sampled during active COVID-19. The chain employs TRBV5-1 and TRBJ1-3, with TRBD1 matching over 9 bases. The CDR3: CASSFGQGYTIYF. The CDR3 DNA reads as TGCGCCAGCAGCTTTGGACAGGGGTACACCATATATTTT. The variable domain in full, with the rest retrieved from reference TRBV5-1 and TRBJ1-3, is KAGVTQTPRYLIKTRGQQVTLSCSPISGHRSVSWYQQTPGQGLQFLFEYFSETQRNKGNFPGRFSGRQFSNSRSEMNVSTLELGDSALYLCASSFGQGYTIYFGEGSWLTVV.